The 14 T cell receptor beta chains listed next were all sequenced from one sample in a study of T cells in Graves' hyperthyroidism and ophthalmopathy. The CDR3 regions of TCR beta were amplified from RNA transcripts. Carried out on the TCR CDR3, a first-round RT-PCR used the HTBI primer set. TCRdb used MiXCR to reprocess the multiplex PCR reads, holding one entry per CDR3 protein. Counted here are hundreds of thousands of distinct CDR3 sequences, about 14% occurring once; the ten biggest clones make up less than 15%. Input material: blood. These receptors were collected from a young man with Graves' ophthalmopathy.

This clonotype was seen ten or more times. The chain is built from TRBV7-9 and TRBJ2-7; a weak D match, TRBD2 (5 bases). This CDR3 has 14 residues. V was cut by 7 bases and J by 3 bases, with 16 bases left in between. The V gene's germline CDR1 is SEHNR and CDR2 FQNEAQ (reference sequence). The CDR3 DNA follows: TGTGCCAGCATGGATTCGGGGAGCGGCTACGAGCAGTACTTC. Residues: CASMDSGSGYEQYF.

There are many counts of this clonotype. The chain uses TRBV11-2 and TRBJ2-2; possibly TRBD1 for D (6 bases). This CDR3 region has 14 residues. Germline V CDR1 and CDR2: SGHAT, FQNNGV. The V gene lost 8 bases and the J gene lost 4 bases, with 14 bases spanning the gap. The CDR3: CASPGELGTGELFF. Here the CDR3 DNA reads TGTGCCAGCCCAGGGGAGCTCGGCACCGGGGAGCTGTTTTTT.

Note on this clonotype: A much more abundant neighbour one base away suggests this may be a read error. V gene TRBV7-3 combines with J gene TRBJ2-5; maybe TRBD1 (7 bases). CDR3 length equals 15 residues. Per the germline V gene, CDR1 is SGHTA and CDR2 is FQGTGA. Written as DNA, the CDR3 is TGTGCCAGCAGCTCCTCCCCAGGGGGGCAAGAGACCCGGTACTTC. Residues: CASSSSPGGQETRYF.

This clonotype was seen ten or more times. This chain connects TRBV12-3 or TRBV12-4 to TRBJ2-3, with D possibly being TRBD2 (5 bases). The length of the CDR3 is 11 residues. Between the trimmed V and J ends, which lost 7 bases and 10 bases, there was a span of 12 bases. This CDR3 reads CASTPGSAQYF. As DNA, the CDR3 is TGTGCCAGCACCCCTGGGAGCGCGCAGTATTTT.

This clonotype was counted at least ten times. In nucleotides, the CDR3 is TGCAGTGCTAGAAGCGGGACGGACACCGGGGAGCTGTTTTTT. This encodes CSARSGTDTGELFF. The J gene is TRBJ2-2, the V gene TRBV20-1, with 7 positions matching TRBD2. The germline V gene has CDR1 DFQATT and CDR2 SNEGSKA (reference sequence). This CDR3 contains 14 residues. J lost 3 bases, V lost 2 bases, and 3 bases had no gene match.

This clonotype turned up a few times. The V and J genes are TRBV19 and TRBJ2-7; D is perhaps TRBD2 (6 bases). The CDR3 totals 13 residues. Per germline, CDR1 LNHDA and CDR2 SQIVND (reference sequence). Trimming left V 4 bases short and J 4 bases short, with 11 bases between. The CDR3 region has the DNA TGTGCCAGTAGTAACCGGGAGACTTACGAGCAGTACTTC. Translation gives CASSNRETYEQYF.

The chain couples TRBV20-1 to TRBJ2-1, with D unclear. V lost 6 bases and J lost 2, with 14 bases in between. The CDR3 loop spans 14 amino acids. Germline CDR1 is DFQATT and CDR2 is SNEGSKA (reference sequence). The CDR3 nucleotides are TGCAGTGCCTCTAGACGGAACCCCTACAATGAGCAGTTCTTC. This encodes CSASRRNPYNEQFF.

There are many counts of this clonotype. The chain employs TRBV2 and TRBJ2-7; 7 bases fit TRBD2. CDR1 is SNHLY and CDR2 is FYNNEI in the germline V gene. This CDR3 is built from 15 residues. Trimming took 6 bases from V and 2 from J; bases not matched to a gene: 10. CDR3: CASSSGGKSPYEQYF. The CDR3 nucleotides read TGTGCCAGCAGCTCCGGGGGGAAAAGTCCCTACGAGCAGTACTTC. The variable domain in full, with the rest retrieved from reference TRBV2 and TRBJ2-7, is EPEVTQTPSHQVTQMGQEVILRCVPISNHLYFYWYRQILGQKVEFLVSFYNNEISEKSEIFDDQFSVERPDGSNFTLKIRSTKLEDSAMYFCASSSGGKSPYEQYFGPGTRLTVT.

This clonotype has a count of ten or more. The V gene is TRBV5-1, the J gene TRBJ1-5; the D is unclear. Germline V gene sequence: CDR1 SGHRS, CDR2 YFSETQ. Deletions cut 0 bases from V and 5 bases from J, with 12 bases between. CDR3 length equals 15 residues. The CDR3 DNA reads as TGCGCCAGCAGCTTGGCCGGCGCACCAGATCAGCCCCAGCATTTT. Amino acids: CASSLAGAPDQPQHF.

The chain carries TRBV5-5 and TRBJ2-5; TRBD2 is a possible D gene (5 bases). V was trimmed by 3 bases and J by 9 bases, leaving 15 bases between them. The CDR3 runs 13 residues. Germline-derived CDR1 and CDR2 are SGHKS and YYEKEE (reference sequence). The CDR3: CASSYQDGVAQYF. Written as DNA, the CDR3 is TGTGCCAGCAGCTACCAGGACGGGGTGGCCCAGTACTTC.

The table lists this clonotype with many counts. The chain is built from TRBV7-2 and TRBJ1-2; perhaps TRBD1 as D (5 bases). The V gene's germline CDR1 is SGHTA and CDR2 FQGNSA. This CDR3 has 13 amino acids. V was cut by 1 base and J by 8 bases, with 11 bases left in between. The DNA for the CDR3 is TGTGCCAGCAGCTTAGTAGGGGTCGACGGCTACACCTTC. Its translation: CASSLVGVDGYTF. The complete variable domain, with remaining parts taken from reference TRBV7-2 and TRBJ1-2, reads GAGVSQSPSNKVTEKGKDVELRCDPISGHTALYWYRQSLGQGLEFLIYFQGNSAPDKSGLPSDRFSAERTGGSVSTLTIQRTQQEDSAVYLCASSLVGVDGYTFGSGTRLTVV.

Concerning this clonotype itself: The junction departs from germline at one end; a sequencing error may be responsible. This chain uses TRBV2 with TRBJ2-3, with D tentatively TRBD1 (6 bases). Germline V gives CDR1 SNHLY, CDR2 FYNNEI. The CDR3 runs to 16 residues. CDR3 coding DNA: TGTACCAGCAGCCAAAGGGGGACCTGGGGCACAGATACGCAGTATTTT. Its translation: CTSSQRGTWGTDTQYF.

This clonotype was observed at least ten times. The V and J genes are TRBV12-3 or TRBV12-4 and TRBJ2-3; 13 positions match TRBD2. This CDR3 has 16 residues. The ends lost 6 bases at V and 2 bases at J; junction bases unmatched: 5. The CDR3 here is CASSPGTSGDTDTQYF. The CDR3 nucleotides read TGTGCCAGCAGCCCTGGGACTAGCGGGGACACAGATACGCAGTATTTT.

This clonotype was counted many times. This chain uses TRBV12-3 or TRBV12-4 with TRBJ2-2, with TRBD2 identical over 10 bases. J was trimmed by 5 bases and V by 5 bases; bases with no gene match: 8. The CDR3 is 16 amino acids. The CDR3 nucleotides read TGTGCCAGCAGTCCGATAGCGGGAGGAGGGACCGGGGAGCTGTTTTTT. Amino acid sequence: CASSPIAGGGTGELFF.